Following are 18 T cell receptor beta chains from one sample sequenced in a study of cytomegalovirus exposure and HLA in healthy donors. Vbeta (60) and Jbeta (13) primers were used in the PCR. TCRdb keeps only in-frame clones here, not all; method: immunoSEQ multiplex PCR. Of some 140,000 clones listed, roughly 72% were seen once; the top ten hold about 2.1%. The sequenced sample consisted of PBMCs. The origin of the receptors is a man under 40 in good health and CMV-seronegative.

This clone was seen more than once but under ten times. This chain connects TRBV7-2 to TRBJ1-1, with a possible D match to TRBD1 (6 bases). The V end lost 6 bases, the J end lost 4 bases, and 12 bases lay between the germline ends. Germline V gives CDR1 SGHTA, CDR2 FQGNSA. This CDR3 has 13 amino acids. The CDR3 nucleotides read TGTGCCAGCAGGTCAACAGGGAGCACTGAAGCTTTCTTT. Protein product: CASRSTGSTEAFF.

The chain links TRBV5-4 to TRBJ2-5; TRBD2 matches 14 bases. CDR3 length equals 16 residues. V lost 3 bases to trimming and J lost 2 bases; unmatched junction nucleotides: 3. Per the germline V gene, CDR1 is SGHNT and CDR2 is YYREEE (reference sequence). The DNA for the CDR3 is TGTGCCAGCAGCTCCAGACTAGCGGGGGGGCAAGAGACCCAGTACTTC. It codes for CASSSRLAGGQETQYF.

The gene calls are TRBV2 and TRBJ1-1; 7 nucleotides agree with TRBD1. The CDR3 length is 14 residues. The V gene's germline CDR1 is SNHLY and CDR2 FYNNEI. With V trimmed by 8 bases and J by 3 bases, 9 bases remained unmatched. The CDR3 spells CASGWVGTDTEAFF. CDR3 bases: TGTGCCAGCGGATGGGTCGGGACAGACACTGAAGCTTTCTTT.

This clone has a handful of counts. Germline and junction disagree at one end, which may indicate a read error. The CDR3 DNA is TGCGCCAGCAGCCAAGTTTTCGGGACACATCAGCCCCAGAATTTT. Protein product: CASSQVFGTHQPQNF. The V gene is TRBV4-3, the J gene TRBJ1-5; D perhaps matches TRBD1 (6 bases). The germline V gene encodes CDR1 LGHNA and CDR2 YSLEER. The CDR3 length is 15 residues.

The V and J genes are TRBV19 and TRBJ1-1, with D perhaps matching TRBD1 (5 bases). V was shortened by 4 bases and J by 0 bases, with 12 bases between the two germline ends. The CDR3 loop spans 15 amino acids. The germline gives CDR1 LNHDA, CDR2 SQIVND (reference sequence). CDR3 amino acids: CASSNPGGVNTEAFF. CDR3 bases: TGTGCCAGTAGTAACCCTGGAGGGGTGAACACTGAAGCTTTCTTT.

The count of this clone is one. V usage is TRBV4-1 and J usage is TRBJ2-7; 9 bases align to TRBD1. The CDR3 has 15 amino acids. V was clipped by 0 bases and J by 5 bases; unmatched bases: 5. The germline CDR1 and CDR2 sequences are MGHRA and YSYEKL. The CDR3 reads CASSQEGQGDHEQYF. DNA of the CDR3: TGCGCCAGCAGCCAAGAGGGACAGGGAGACCACGAGCAGTACTTC.

The chain carries TRBV9 and TRBJ2-1, with D possibly TRBD1 on 5 matching bases. Germline V gene sequence: CDR1 SGDLS, CDR2 YYNGEE. The CDR3 consists of 14 residues. The V end lost 6 bases, the J end lost 7 bases, and 17 bases lay between the germline ends. The DNA of the CDR3 is TGTGCCAGCACCCCATCCGTAGGGGTTAATGAGCAGTTCTTC. Translating gives CASTPSVGVNEQFF.

This clone was observed once. This chain joins TRBV28 and TRBJ1-2; 9 nucleotides align to TRBD1. The CDR3 contains 14 residues. V dropped 7 bases and J dropped 8; count of bases not matched to a gene: 11. Germline V gene sequence: CDR1 MDHEN, CDR2 SYDVKM. CDR3 DNA: TGTGCCAGCACCCCAGGACAGGGGAGAGGCGGCTACACCTTC. This sequence encodes CASTPGQGRGGYTF.

The rearrangement links TRBV27 to TRBJ2-1; 11 nucleotides agree with TRBD2. The CDR3 extends over 20 amino acids. The junction had 15 bases not matched to a gene; V was cut back by 5 bases and J by 0 bases. In germline, CDR1 is MNHEY, CDR2 SMNVEV (reference sequence). CDR3 in DNA: TGTGCCAGCAGTCTGAGCCCAAATGGGACTAGCGGAAGCTCCTACAATGAGCAGTTCTTC. It specifies CASSLSPNGTSGSSYNEQFF.

The chain recombines TRBV5-4 with TRBJ2-3, with 10 bases aligning to TRBD2. The CDR3 loop spans 18 amino acids. Looked up from germline, CDR1 is SGHNT and CDR2 is YYREEE (reference sequence). V lost 0 bases, J lost 0 bases, and 7 bases stayed unmatched. CDR3 DNA sequence: TGTGCCAGCAGCTTGGTGCCTAGCGGGGGCCCTAGCACAGATACGCAGTATTTT. Translating it yields CASSLVPSGGPSTDTQYF.

The chain has TRBV28 and TRBJ2-5, with TRBD1 matching over 8 bases. Trimming cost V 4 bases and J 1 base; bases outside gene matches: 2. This CDR3 is built from 14 residues. Germline V CDR1 and CDR2: MDHEN, SYDVKM. CDR3 in DNA: TGTGCCAGCAGTTGGACAGGGTTCCAAGAGACCCAGTACTTC. The encoded protein is CASSWTGFQETQYF.

The chain couples TRBV5-1 to TRBJ2-5, with 7 bases matching TRBD1. CDR1 is SGHRS and CDR2 is YFSETQ in the germline V gene. The CDR3 is 16 amino acids. Trimming took 2 bases from V and 6 from J; bases not matched to a gene: 13. The CDR3 sequence is CASSLTRQGPGKTQYF. Here the CDR3 DNA reads TGCGCCAGCAGCTTAACAAGACAGGGCCCAGGGAAGACCCAGTACTTC.

This clone was seen a few times. Compared with germline, one end of the junction differs, possibly owing to a read error. J is TRBJ1-6 and V is TRBV11-1, with 8 nucleotides matching TRBD1. Looked up from germline, CDR1 is SGHAT and CDR2 is FQDESV (reference sequence). The CDR3 loop spans 13 amino acids. In DNA form, the CDR3 reads TGTGCCAGTGGGACAGGCGTTAATTCACCCCTCAACTTT. It is translated as CASGTGVNSPLNF.

In this sample, this clone turned up a few times. V is TRBV4-1 and J is TRBJ1-4, with D possibly TRBD1 on 6 matching bases. CDR3 length: 14 amino acids. The ends were cut back, 1 base at V and 7 bases at J, with 10 bases in the middle. Germline V gene data show CDR1 as MGHRA and CDR2 as YSYEKL. The CDR3, as DNA: TGCGCCAGCAGCCAAGGGCAGGGGAGTGAAAAACTGTTTTTT. It is translated as CASSQGQGSEKLFF.

The chain combines TRBV28 with TRBJ1-4, with D perhaps TRBD1 (6 bases). This CDR3 is built from 15 residues. Germline-derived CDR1 and CDR2 are MDHEN and SYDVKM. Trimming pared 6 bases from V and 2 bases from J, leaving 13 bases between. The CDR3 loop reads CASRVIQGTNEKLFF. CDR3 DNA sequence: TGTGCCAGCAGAGTCATCCAGGGGACTAATGAAAAACTGTTTTTT.

V usage is TRBV6-1 and J usage is TRBJ2-2; D is uncertain. The germline V gene encodes CDR1 MNHNS and CDR2 SASEGT. The germline V and J ends were trimmed by 2 bases and 4 bases, with 14 bases remaining between them. The CDR3 is 16 amino acids. For the CDR3, the DNA is TGTGCCAGCAGTGAATTTCTAGTTTCGGGCACCGGGGAGCTGTTTTTT. It yields the protein CASSEFLVSGTGELFF.

V usage is TRBV14 and J usage is TRBJ2-2, with D perhaps matching TRBD2 (6 bases). CDR1 is SGHDN and CDR2 is FVKESK in the germline V gene. CDR3 size: 14 residues. V was shortened by 0 bases and J by 7 bases, with 9 bases between the two germline ends. DNA of the CDR3: TGTGCCAGCAGCCAAGAGCTAGCGAACGGGGAGCTGTTTTTT. Its translation is CASSQELANGELFF.

The V and J genes are TRBV7-9 and TRBJ2-7; a possible D gene is TRBD1 (6 bases). V shed 4 bases and J shed 1 base, with 26 bases lying between them. Germline V CDR1 and CDR2: SEHNR, FQNEAQ (reference sequence). The CDR3 totals 19 residues. In DNA, the CDR3 is TGTGCCAGCAGCTCTAGGACAGCTTCGAGTGGACTTAAGTCCTACGAGCAGTACTTC. As protein: CASSSRTASSGLKSYEQYF.